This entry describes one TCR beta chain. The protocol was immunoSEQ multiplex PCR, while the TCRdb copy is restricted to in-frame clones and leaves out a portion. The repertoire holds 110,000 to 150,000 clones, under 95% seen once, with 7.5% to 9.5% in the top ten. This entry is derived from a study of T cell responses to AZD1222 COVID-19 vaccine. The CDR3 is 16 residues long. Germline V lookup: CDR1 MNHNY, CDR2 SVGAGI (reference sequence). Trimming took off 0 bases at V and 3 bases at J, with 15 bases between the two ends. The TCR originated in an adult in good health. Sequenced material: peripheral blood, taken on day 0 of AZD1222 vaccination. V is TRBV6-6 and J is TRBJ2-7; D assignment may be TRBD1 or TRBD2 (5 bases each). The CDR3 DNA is TGTGCCAGCAGTTACTCGGGGACCCCAGGGCGCTACGAGCAGTACTTC. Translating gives CASSYSGTPGRYEQYF.